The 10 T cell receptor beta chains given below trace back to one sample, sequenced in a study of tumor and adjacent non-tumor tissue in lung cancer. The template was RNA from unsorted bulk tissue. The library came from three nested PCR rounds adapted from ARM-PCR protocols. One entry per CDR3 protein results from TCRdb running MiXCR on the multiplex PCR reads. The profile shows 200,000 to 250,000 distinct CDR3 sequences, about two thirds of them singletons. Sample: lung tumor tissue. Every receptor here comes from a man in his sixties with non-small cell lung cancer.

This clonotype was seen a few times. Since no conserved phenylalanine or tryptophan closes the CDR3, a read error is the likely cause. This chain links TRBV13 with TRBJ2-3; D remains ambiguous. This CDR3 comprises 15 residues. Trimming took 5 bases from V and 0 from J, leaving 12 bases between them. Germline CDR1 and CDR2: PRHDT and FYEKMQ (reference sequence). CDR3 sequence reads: CASSQWGASTDTQYS. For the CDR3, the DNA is TGTGCCAGCAGCCAGTGGGGTGCTAGCACAGATACGCAGTATTCT.

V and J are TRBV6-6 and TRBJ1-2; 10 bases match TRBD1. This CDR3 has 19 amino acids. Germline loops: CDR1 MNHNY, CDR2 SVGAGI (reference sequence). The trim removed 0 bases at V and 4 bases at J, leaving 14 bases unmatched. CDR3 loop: CASSYSASGQGEVVYGYTF. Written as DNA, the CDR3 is TGTGCCAGCAGTTACTCGGCCTCTGGACAGGGGGAAGTGGTCTATGGCTACACCTTC.

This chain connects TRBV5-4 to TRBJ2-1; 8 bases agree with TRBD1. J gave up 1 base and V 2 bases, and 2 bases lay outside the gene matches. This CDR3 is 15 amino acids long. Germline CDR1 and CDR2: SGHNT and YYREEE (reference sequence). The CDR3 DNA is TGTGCCAGCAGCTTCCGGGACAGGTCCTACAATGAGCAGTTCTTC. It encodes CASSFRDRSYNEQFF.

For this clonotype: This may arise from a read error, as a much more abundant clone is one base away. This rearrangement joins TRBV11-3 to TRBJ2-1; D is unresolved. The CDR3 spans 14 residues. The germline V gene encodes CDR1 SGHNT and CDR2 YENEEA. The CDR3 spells CTSSIGRSYNEQFF. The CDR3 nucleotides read TGTACCAGCTCGATCGGCCGGTCCTACAATGAGCAGTTCTTC.

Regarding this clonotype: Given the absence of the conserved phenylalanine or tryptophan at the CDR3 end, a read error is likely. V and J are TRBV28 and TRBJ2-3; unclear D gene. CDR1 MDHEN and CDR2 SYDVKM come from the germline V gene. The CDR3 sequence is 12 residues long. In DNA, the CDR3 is TGTGCTAGCAGTCCAAACGGAGATACGCAGTATTTG. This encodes CASSPNGDTQYL.

The CDR3 DNA sequence: TGTGCCAGCAGCCCACTAGCGGGAGTCAGGAATGAGCAGTTCTTC. This translates into CASSPLAGVRNEQFF. This chain uses TRBV12-3 or TRBV12-4 with TRBJ2-1; 11 nucleotides agree with TRBD2. The trim removed 6 bases at V and 7 bases at J, leaving 8 bases unmatched. The CDR3 sequence is 15 residues long.

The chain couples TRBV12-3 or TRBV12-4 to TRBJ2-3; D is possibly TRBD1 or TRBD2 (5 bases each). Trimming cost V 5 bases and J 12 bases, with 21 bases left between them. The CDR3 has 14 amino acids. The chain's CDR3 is CASSIGTRHDIQYF. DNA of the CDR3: TGTGCCAGCAGTATCGGGACCCGCCATGATATTCAGTATTTT.

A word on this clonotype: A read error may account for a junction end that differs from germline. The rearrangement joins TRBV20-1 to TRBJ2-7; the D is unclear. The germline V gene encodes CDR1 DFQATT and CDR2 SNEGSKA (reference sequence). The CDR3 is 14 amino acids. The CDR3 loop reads CRAGMVKGSYEQCF. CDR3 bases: TGCAGGGCTGGGATGGTAAAGGGTAGCTACGAGCAGTGCTTC.

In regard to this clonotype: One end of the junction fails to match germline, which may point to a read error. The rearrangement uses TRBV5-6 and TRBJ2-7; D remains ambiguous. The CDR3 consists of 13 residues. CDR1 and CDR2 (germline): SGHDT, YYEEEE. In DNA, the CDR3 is TGTGGCAGCAGCCTCCTCGACGGATATGAGCAATACTTC. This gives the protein CGSSLLDGYEQYF. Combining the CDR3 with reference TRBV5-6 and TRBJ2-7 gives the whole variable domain DAGVTQSPTHLIKTRGQQVTLRCSPKSGHDTVSWYQQALGQGPQFIFQYYEEEERQRGNFPDRFSGHQFPNYSSELNVNALLLGDSALYLCGSSLLDGYEQYFGPGTRLTVT.

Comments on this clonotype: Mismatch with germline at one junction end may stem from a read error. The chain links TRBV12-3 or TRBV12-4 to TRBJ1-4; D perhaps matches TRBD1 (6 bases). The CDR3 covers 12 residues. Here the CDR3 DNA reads TGTCCCACCAAAGGGGGGTACGAAAAACTGTCTTTT. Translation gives CPTKGGYEKLSF.